This T cell receptor beta chain was sequenced in a study of early stage breast cancer tumors. Overall study context: About 80% of the 16 invasive tumors were ER+, PR+ and HER2-. Each sample averaged around 9.4-fold read coverage.

Germline values: CDR1 SQVTM, CDR2 ANQGSEA. The germline V and J ends were trimmed by 7 bases and 1 base, with 13 bases remaining between them. This CDR3 region has 13 residues. TCRdb keeps only in-frame clones here, not all; method: immunoSEQ multiplex PCR. Among tens of thousands of clones, 70% to 80% were seen once, and the ten largest hold 3% to 3.5%. This clone was seen a few times. The gene calls are TRBV29-1 and TRBJ1-1; D may be TRBD1 (6 bases). This TCR derives from a person aged 30-39 years with breast cancer. Sequenced: blood. The CDR3 sequence: CSGQTGRNTEAFF. CDR3 nucleotide sequence: TGCAGCGGCCAGACAGGACGGAACACTGAAGCTTTCTTT.